Following are 9 T cell receptor beta chains from one sample sequenced in a study of Graves' ophthalmopathy and Graves' hyperthyroidism. The authors amplified TCR beta CDR3 regions, and they did so from RNA transcripts for repertoire sequencing. HTBI primers primed a first-round RT-PCR, and a second-round multiplex PCR followed. TCRdb re-analysed the multiplex PCR reads in MiXCR, keeping a single row per CDR3 protein. Of 200,000 to 250,000 distinct CDR3 sequences in the sample, 45% are singletons; the top ten hold less than 60%. Sequencing was carried out using peripheral blood. These receptors were collected from an adult man with Graves' ophthalmopathy.

The chain couples TRBV5-1 to TRBJ2-7, with D hard to call. CDR3 length: 13 amino acids. Per germline, CDR1 SGHRS and CDR2 YFSETQ. Trimming left V 4 bases short and J 2 bases short, with 10 bases between. The CDR3 is CASSGGGAYEQYF. CDR3 DNA sequence: TGCGCCAGCAGCGGCGGCGGAGCCTACGAGCAGTACTTC.

This clonotype was detected only a few times. The chain recombines TRBV20-1 with TRBJ1-6; TRBD1 might be the D (5 bases). The V gene lost 4 bases and the J gene lost 4 bases, with 14 bases spanning the gap. Germline lookup yields CDR1 DFQATT and CDR2 SNEGSKA (reference sequence). The CDR3 has 15 amino acids. CDR3 sequence (DNA): TGCAGTGCTAATTCTGGGACGAATTATAATTCACCCCTCCACTTT. Protein sequence: CSANSGTNYNSPLHF.

This clonotype was found a few times. In DNA, the CDR3 is TGTGCCACCAGTTCCCCCACGGGACAGAACACCGGGGAGCTGTTTTTT. It translates to CATSSPTGQNTGELFF. The chain has TRBV24-1 and TRBJ2-2, with D possibly being TRBD1 (6 bases). V was pared by 6 bases and J by 1 base, with 14 bases between. This CDR3 has 16 residues. The germline gives CDR1 KGHDR, CDR2 SFDVKD.

Points on this clonotype: The CDR3 does not end in the conserved phenylalanine or tryptophan, so this is likely a read error. The limits of the CDR3 on the DNA are not certain, so only TCRdb's listed CDR3 is given. This chain joins TRBV6-6 and TRBJ2-7; the D segment call TRBD2 is taken from the table without a DNA check. Looked up from germline, CDR1 is MNHNY and CDR2 is SVGAGI (reference sequence). The CDR3 length equals 8 residues, ends included. The CDR3: CASTGLAG.

V is TRBV5-1 and J is TRBJ1-3; D is uncertain. V was trimmed by 2 bases and J by 0 bases, leaving 6 bases between them. The CDR3 spans 14 residues. Germline CDR1 SGHRS, CDR2 YFSETQ. The CDR3 bases are TGCGCCAGCAGCTTCGGGGTCTCTGGAAACACCATATATTTT. The encoded protein is CASSFGVSGNTIYF.

The chain employs TRBV4-1 and TRBJ2-2, with D possibly being TRBD2 (6 bases). Germline-derived CDR1 and CDR2 are MGHRA and YSYEKL. Trimming took off 5 bases at V and 2 bases at J, with 15 bases between the two ends. The CDR3 length is 16 residues. The CDR3 DNA is TGCGCCAGCAGCTCTACCGGGACTGTTAACACCGGGGAGCTGTTTTTT. It codes for CASSSTGTVNTGELFF.

The sample holds many counts of this clonotype. V usage is TRBV7-2 and J usage is TRBJ1-2; unclear D gene. Germline V gene data show CDR1 as SGHTA and CDR2 as FQGNSA. Trimming cost V 1 base and J 4 bases, with 13 bases left between them. The CDR3 spans 15 residues. CDR3 residues: CASSLEYAGPYGYTF. The CDR3, as DNA: TGTGCCAGCAGCTTAGAGTACGCAGGACCCTATGGCTACACCTTC.

This rearrangement joins TRBV16 to TRBJ1-6; 8 bases line up with TRBD1. This CDR3 spans 15 amino acids. Per the germline V gene, CDR1 is KGHSY and CDR2 is FQNENV. Trimming at V came to 6 bases and at J to 9 bases, leaving 10 bases not matched to a gene. DNA for the CDR3: TGTGCCAGCAGAGGGACAGGACGTGGACGTTCACCCCTCCACTTT. Its protein product is CASRGTGRGRSPLHF.

This clonotype has more than one count but fewer than ten. V and J are TRBV7-3 and TRBJ2-2; TRBD2 matches 8 bases. The CDR3 covers 16 residues. The junction had 7 bases not matched to a gene; V was cut back by 7 bases and J by 0 bases. Per germline, CDR1 SGHTA and CDR2 FQGTGA. DNA of the CDR3: TGTGCCAGCATACCTCCGGGACTAGCGAACACCGGGGAGCTGTTTTTT. It specifies CASIPPGLANTGELFF.